This T cell receptor (beta chain) was profiled in a study of T cell repertoires in cytomegalovirus infection. Study details: Selection of CMV epitopes for the study included recently identified HLA-C-restricted and well-studied HLA-B-restricted ones.

One entry per CDR3 protein results from TCRdb running MiXCR on the reads. Altogether hundreds of thousands of distinct CDR3 sequences are present, about 33% being singletons, with the ten largest covering 18%. This clonotype was picked up one time. Its antigen is still unknown. Germline V lookup: CDR1 SGDLS, CDR2 YYNGEE. V was shortened by 0 bases and J by 4 bases, with 9 bases between the two germline ends. The CDR3 covers 14 residues. The source is a human donor in good health (CMV status not recorded). Some clones in this sample may be carry-over from other donors' samples. Specimen: cultured PBMCs, collected from culture after CMV antigen stimulation. The rearrangement links TRBV9 to TRBJ2-3; D assignment may be TRBD1 or TRBD2 (5 bases each). This chain's CDR3 is CASSVGGVPDTQYF. The CDR3 DNA follows: TGTGCCAGCAGCGTAGGAGGGGTACCAGATACGCAGTATTTT.